The 10 T cell receptor beta chains below come from one sample, sequenced in a study of tumor-infiltrating lymphocytes in primary liver carcinoma. A constant-region primer served to make TCR beta cDNA from approximately 490 ng total RNA. Three-round nested multiplex PCR performed with slightly modified ARM-PCR produced the TCR beta libraries. Researchers ran the first two PCR rounds for around 10 cycles each with TRBV1-TRBV30 forward primers and a C-beta reverse primer. Via MiXCR, TCRdb re-called the multiplex PCR reads, giving one row per CDR3 protein. This sample has hundreds of thousands of distinct CDR3 sequences, with about 50% found just once. Both blood RNA, taken from unsorted whole blood, and germline DNA were extracted. The sample was peripheral blood. The receptors stem from a woman aged 25 to 39 with primary liver carcinoma and hepatitis B virus infection.

For this clonotype: One base away lies a much larger clone, so this may be a sequencing read error. This chain links TRBV12-3 or TRBV12-4 with TRBJ1-5; D is unresolved. The CDR3 has 13 residues. The DNA of the CDR3 is TGTGCCAGCAGTTGGGGTAGCAATCAGCCCCAGCGTTTT. Encoded protein: CASSWGSNQPQRF.

The CDR3 DNA is TGTGCCAGCAGGCCGACTAGCGGGAGGGCGGTGAGCGAGCAGTACTTC. It specifies CASRPTSGRAVSEQYF. The chain is built from TRBV28 and TRBJ2-7, with 14 nucleotides matching TRBD2. Germline trimming cut 6 bases from V and 6 bases from J; bases unmatched to any gene: 10. Germline lookup yields CDR1 MDHEN and CDR2 SYDVKM. The CDR3 contains 16 residues.

V usage is TRBV29-1 and J usage is TRBJ2-6; 8 bases are shared with TRBD2. The length of the CDR3 is 16 residues. Germline V lookup: CDR1 SQVTM, CDR2 ANQGSEA. The V segment lost 5 bases and the J segment 0 bases; nucleotides outside the gene matches: 6. The CDR3 DNA follows: TGCAGCGTTCTAGCGGGTCTCAACTCTGGGGCCAACGTCCTGACTTTC. Translating gives CSVLAGLNSGANVLTF.

As concerns this clonotype: At one end the junction does not follow the germline gene, possibly because of a read error. The V gene is TRBV18, the J gene TRBJ1-1; D unresolved. The germline V gene has CDR1 KGHSH and CDR2 LQKENI. This CDR3 has 14 residues. In DNA form, the CDR3 reads TGTGCCAGCTCACCCAGGACGGAGAACATTGAAGCTTTCTTT. Translation gives CASSPRTENIEAFF.

This chain links TRBV6-2 or TRBV6-3 with TRBJ1-2; D may be TRBD1 (6 bases). CDR1 MNHEY and CDR2 SVGEGT come from the germline V gene. Trimming took off 4 bases at V and 3 bases at J, with 9 bases between the two ends. This CDR3 is built from 13 residues. Here the CDR3 reads CASSSQGYYGYTF. DNA for the CDR3: TGTGCCAGCAGTTCCCAGGGGTACTATGGCTACACCTTC.

Comments on this clonotype: A read error is possible here, since a much larger clone lies one base away. This chain uses TRBV4-3 with TRBJ2-2; the D gene is possibly TRBD2 (5 bases). Germline V gene data show CDR1 as LGHNA and CDR2 as YSLEER. The CDR3 length is 14 residues. In DNA form, the CDR3 reads TGCGCCAGCAGCCAAGAAAGTGGCACCGGGGAGCTGTCTTTT. Translated, it gives CASSQESGTGELSF.

The table lists this clonotype with a few counts. The rearrangement uses TRBV29-1 and TRBJ2-3; D is perhaps TRBD1 (5 bases). CDR1 is SQVTM, CDR2 ANQGSEA, per germline. This CDR3 contains 13 residues. V was clipped by 7 bases and J by 4 bases, with 15 bases between them. Written as DNA, the CDR3 is TGCAGCGACCACCAGACAGTCCCAGATACGCAGTATTTT. Its protein is CSDHQTVPDTQYF.

With regard to this clonotype: This sequence may be a read error, since a much larger clone differs from it by one base. The rearrangement uses TRBV12-3 or TRBV12-4 and TRBJ2-5, with D possibly TRBD1 on 5 matching bases. Trimming pared 5 bases from V and 5 bases from J, leaving 9 bases between. This CDR3 region has 12 residues. For the CDR3, the DNA is TGTGCCAGCAGTGACAGTGGGGAGACCCAGTACTTC. This encodes CASSDSGETQYF.

This clonotype was seen repeatedly, ten times or more. V usage is TRBV12-5 and J usage is TRBJ2-7; 13 bases are shared with TRBD2. V shed 5 bases, J shed 6 bases, and the junction held 7 bases outside the gene matches. The CDR3 consists of 15 residues. Germline V gene lookup returns CDR1 LGHNT and CDR2 FRNRAP. The CDR3 reads CASGLLGLAGREQYF. CDR3 DNA: TGTGCTAGTGGTCTACTGGGACTAGCGGGACGCGAGCAGTACTTC.

CDR3 nucleotides: TGTGCCAGCAGTCCTAAAGCCCCCGGACAGGGGATAGGACTTCGGAACACTGAAGCTTTCTTT. It yields the protein CASSPKAPGQGIGLRNTEAFF. The chain recombines TRBV6-5 with TRBJ1-1; 9 nucleotides line up with TRBD1. This CDR3 spans 21 amino acids. With 5 bases clipped from V and 1 base from J, the junction kept 23 bases outside the gene matches. The germline V gene has CDR1 MNHEY and CDR2 SVGAGI.